These 32 T cell receptor beta chains were all obtained from the same sample, sequenced in a study of OX40 agonist ivuxolimab in advanced cancers. Library generation was performed with the immunoSEQ multiplex PCR assay. As stored in TCRdb, this immuneACCESS dataset retains in-frame rearrangements with V and J assigned. A fraction of the clones does not appear; measured against another copy, unresolved V genes explain less than half of the discrepancy, and the remainder lacks a known reason. The sample includes about 77,000 clones, with 80% to 90% observed a single time. The top ten clonotypes cover around 0.73% of the sample. The sequenced sample was CD4+ or CD8+ T cells sorted from blood, obtained in a trial of the OX40 agonist ivuxolimab. These receptors were taken from an adult with an advanced solid tumor such as melanoma, head and neck, liver or kidney cancer.

The V gene is TRBV5-1, the J gene TRBJ2-5, with TRBD1 matching over 9 bases. Germline CDR1 is SGHRS and CDR2 is YFSETQ. The CDR3 totals 17 residues. The V gene end was trimmed by 2 bases and the J gene end by 5 bases; junction bases not matched to a gene: 13. In DNA, the CDR3 is TGCGCCAGCAGCTTTAATTCTTACAGGGGGCCTACGGAGACCCAGTACTTC. Translating gives CASSFNSYRGPTETQYF.

This chain connects TRBV2 to TRBJ2-7; D is perhaps TRBD1 (5 bases). CDR3 length equals 12 residues. CDR1 is SNHLY and CDR2 is FYNNEI in the germline V gene. V lost 6 bases and J lost 3, with 9 bases in between. The CDR3, as DNA: TGTGCCAGCAGCCAGGGTTTCTACGAGCAGTACTTC. This gives the protein CASSQGFYEQYF. The variable domain in full, with the rest retrieved from reference TRBV2 and TRBJ2-7, is EPEVTQTPSHQVTQMGQEVILRCVPISNHLYFYWYRQILGQKVEFLVSFYNNEISEKSEIFDDQFSVERPDGSNFTLKIRSTKLEDSAMYFCASSQGFYEQYFGPGTRLTVT.

This chain links TRBV5-6 with TRBJ1-5, with a tentative D call TRBD1 (5 bases). This CDR3 region has 13 residues. Germline CDR1 SGHDT, CDR2 YYEEEE. Trimming shortened V by 2 bases and J by 6 bases, and 9 bases separated the two germline ends. In DNA form, the CDR3 reads TGTGCCAGCAGCTTTGACAGCTCTCAGCCCCAGCATTTT. Amino acid sequence: CASSFDSSQPQHF.

The V gene is TRBV27, the J gene TRBJ2-6; D unresolved. The V end was cut by 4 bases, the J end by 4 bases, with 11 bases between. Germline CDR1 MNHEY, CDR2 SMNVEV (reference sequence). The CDR3 is 15 amino acids. The chain's CDR3 is CASSSLGSGANVLTF. CDR3 coding DNA: TGTGCCAGCAGTTCCCTCGGGTCCGGGGCCAACGTCCTGACTTTC. Full variable domain (rest looked up from reference TRBV27 and TRBJ2-6): EAQVTQNPRYLITVTGKKLTVTCSQNMNHEYMSWYRQDPGLGLRQIYYSMNVEVTDKGDVPEGYKVSRKEKRNFPLILESPSPNQTSLYFCASSSLGSGANVLTFGAGSRLTVL.

The chain uses TRBV5-1 and TRBJ1-1; D is unresolved. V gave up 0 bases and J gave up 1 base, with 13 bases separating them. Germline CDR1 reads SGHRS; CDR2 reads YFSETQ. The CDR3 contains 16 residues. CDR3 residues: CASSLEADRTNTEAFF. CDR3 in DNA: TGCGCCAGCAGCTTGGAGGCGGATCGAACGAACACTGAAGCTTTCTTT.

The chain carries TRBV20-1 and TRBJ2-3; D ambiguous. V was shortened by 6 bases and J by 4 bases, with 8 bases between the two germline ends. The V gene's germline CDR1 is DFQATT and CDR2 SNEGSKA (reference sequence). This CDR3 has 11 amino acids. The CDR3 DNA reads TGCAGTGCCCTTCTGTCAGATACGCAGTATTTT. Its protein is CSALLSDTQYF.

V and J are TRBV11-1 and TRBJ2-1; 9 bases line up with TRBD2. The germline V gene encodes CDR1 SGHAT and CDR2 FQDESV (reference sequence). This CDR3 is built from 15 residues. V lost 1 base and J lost 3; bases outside the gene matches: 1. This chain's CDR3 is CASSLGAGGYNEQFF. The CDR3 coding sequence is TGTGCCAGCAGCTTAGGAGCGGGGGGCTACAATGAGCAGTTCTTC.

This chain connects TRBV28 to TRBJ1-6; maybe TRBD1 (5 bases). The germline CDR1 and CDR2 sequences are MDHEN and SYDVKM. The ends were cut back, 7 bases at V and 7 bases at J, with 17 bases in the middle. The CDR3 has 15 amino acids. CDR3 protein: CASTEARGRNSPLHF. For the CDR3, the DNA is TGTGCCAGCACCGAGGCAAGGGGTCGGAATTCACCCCTCCACTTT.

The chain is built from TRBV7-9 and TRBJ2-1; 8 bases line up with TRBD2. Germline V lookup: CDR1 SEHNR, CDR2 FQNEAQ (reference sequence). This CDR3 contains 14 residues. The junction had 3 bases not matched to a gene; V was cut back by 8 bases and J by 0 bases. The CDR3 DNA reads as TGTGCCAGCCCCGGGGGGGGCTCCTACAATGAGCAGTTCTTC. Its translation: CASPGGGSYNEQFF.

The rearrangement links TRBV6-1 to TRBJ2-5; a possible D gene is TRBD2 (6 bases). Per germline, CDR1 MNHNS and CDR2 SASEGT. The CDR3 contains 14 residues. Between the trimmed V and J ends, which lost 4 bases and 2 bases, there was a span of 11 bases. CDR3 sequence: CASSGRTIQETQYF. The DNA of the CDR3 is TGTGCCAGCAGTGGGCGGACTATTCAAGAGACCCAGTACTTC.

This chain connects TRBV7-2 to TRBJ2-7; D is undetermined. This CDR3 is 12 amino acids long. The germline V and J ends were trimmed by 5 bases and 2 bases, with 7 bases remaining between them. CDR1 SGHTA and CDR2 FQGNSA come from the germline V gene. The CDR3 region is CASSPSTYEQYF. CDR3 nucleotide sequence: TGTGCCAGCAGCCCGTCAACCTACGAGCAGTACTTC.

This chain links TRBV4-3 with TRBJ1-3; D not certain. Germline V lookup: CDR1 LGHNA, CDR2 YSLEER. This CDR3 contains 13 residues. V was pared by 0 bases and J by 4 bases, with 4 bases between. CDR3 sequence reads: CASSQDRGNTIYF. CDR3 bases: TGCGCCAGCAGCCAAGATAGGGGAAACACCATATATTTT.

The chain recombines TRBV5-1 with TRBJ1-6, with 7 bases matching TRBD1. The CDR3 has 16 residues. The V and J ends lost 1 base and 8 bases, in that order; junction bases with no gene match: 9. Germline CDR1 SGHRS, CDR2 YFSETQ. Here the CDR3 DNA reads TGCGCCAGCAGCTTGAAGATATCAGGGGGATATTCACCCCTCCACTTT. Protein sequence: CASSLKISGGYSPLHF.

The chain uses TRBV9 and TRBJ2-2, with 8 nucleotides matching TRBD2. Germline V gene sequence: CDR1 SGDLS, CDR2 YYNGEE. The V gene end was trimmed by 5 bases and the J gene end by 2 bases; junction bases not matched to a gene: 5. There are 15 residues in the CDR3. The CDR3 region is CASSFSGVNTGELFF. Here the CDR3 DNA reads TGTGCCAGCAGTTTTAGCGGGGTAAACACCGGGGAGCTGTTTTTT.

V gene TRBV6-5 combines with J gene TRBJ1-4, with D possibly TRBD1 on 6 matching bases. The CDR3 sequence is 15 residues long. Germline lookup yields CDR1 MNHEY and CDR2 SVGAGI. V was pared by 2 bases and J by 6 bases, with 13 bases between. The CDR3 sequence is CASSYEGGGYEKLFF. For the CDR3, the DNA is TGTGCCAGCAGTTACGAGGGAGGGGGATATGAAAAACTGTTTTTT.

The chain couples TRBV7-2 to TRBJ1-6, with a weak D call TRBD1 (5 bases). Trimming took off 4 bases at V and 8 bases at J, with 12 bases between the two ends. CDR3 length: 14 residues. Germline CDR1 and CDR2: SGHTA and FQGNSA. The CDR3 DNA reads as TGTGCCAGCAGCTCGACTGGGGCCCATTCACCCCTCCACTTT. This encodes CASSSTGAHSPLHF.

The chain recombines TRBV6-5 with TRBJ1-2; D not certain. The CDR3 totals 12 residues. V gave up 4 bases and J gave up 8 bases, with 11 bases separating them. The germline CDR1 and CDR2 sequences are MNHEY and SVGAGI. CDR3: CASSSSRAGYTF. CDR3 bases: TGTGCCAGCAGTTCATCCCGGGCGGGCTACACCTTC.

This rearrangement joins TRBV5-6 to TRBJ1-3; TRBD1 is a possible D gene (5 bases). Germline V gene sequence: CDR1 SGHDT, CDR2 YYEEEE. This CDR3 is built from 15 residues. V lost 0 bases, J lost 3 bases, and 10 bases lay in between. The CDR3 sequence is CASSLDRSGGNTIYF. Here the CDR3 DNA reads TGTGCCAGCAGCTTGGACAGGTCCGGTGGAAACACCATATATTTT.

The rearrangement joins TRBV28 to TRBJ2-1, with 12 positions matching TRBD2. Germline lookup yields CDR1 MDHEN and CDR2 SYDVKM. V lost 2 bases, J lost 0 bases, and 8 bases stayed unmatched. CDR3 size: 19 residues. The CDR3 protein is CASSLDGLAGGSSYNEQFF. The CDR3 DNA follows: TGTGCCAGCAGTTTAGATGGTCTAGCGGGAGGGAGCTCCTACAATGAGCAGTTCTTC.

The rearrangement joins TRBV7-2 to TRBJ2-2, with 8 bases lining up with TRBD1. V was clipped by 4 bases and J by 0 bases; unmatched bases: 4. This CDR3 spans 16 amino acids. The germline gives CDR1 SGHTA, CDR2 FQGNSA. The CDR3: CASSYRTGSNTGELFF. The CDR3 DNA reads TGTGCCAGCAGCTACAGGACAGGGTCGAACACCGGGGAGCTGTTTTTT.

The chain joins TRBV19 to TRBJ1-4; possible D gene TRBD1, 5 bases. Between the trimmed V and J ends, which lost 6 bases and 5 bases, there was a span of 10 bases. Germline V gives CDR1 LNHDA, CDR2 SQIVND (reference sequence). The CDR3 covers 13 residues. The CDR3 DNA is TGTGCCAGTAGGGGGACTCTCAATGAAAAACTGTTTTTT. This codes for CASRGTLNEKLFF. The complete variable domain, with remaining parts taken from reference TRBV19 and TRBJ1-4, reads DGGITQSPKYLFRKEGQNVTLSCEQNLNHDAMYWYRQDPGQGLRLIYYSQIVNDFQKGDIAEGYSVSREKKESFPLTVTSAQKNPTAFYLCASRGTLNEKLFFGSGTQLSVL.

The CDR3 DNA follows: TGTGCCAGCAGTTACTCCGGGGAGAATCAGCCCCAGCATTTT. This sequence encodes CASSYSGENQPQHF. This chain uses TRBV6-6 with TRBJ1-5; unclear D gene. CDR1 is MNHNY, CDR2 SVGAGI, per germline (reference sequence). The CDR3 is 14 amino acids. Trimming left V 0 bases short and J 4 bases short, with 7 bases between.

The chain couples TRBV5-1 to TRBJ1-4; TRBD1 might be the D (5 bases). CDR3 length equals 15 residues. Trimming took 4 bases from V and 8 from J, leaving 18 bases between them. Germline CDR1 is SGHRS and CDR2 is YFSETQ. In DNA, the CDR3 is TGCGCCAGCAGCCAGTCGGGGACCTTCGGGGAAAAACTGTTTTTT. Amino acid sequence: CASSQSGTFGEKLFF.

The chain combines TRBV12-5 with TRBJ2-5; possibly TRBD1 or TRBD2 for D (5 bases each). The CDR3 contains 14 residues. V was clipped by 5 bases and J by 1 base, with 11 bases between them. Germline values: CDR1 LGHNT, CDR2 FRNRAP. CDR3 sequence: CASGLLGGQETQYF. The CDR3 nucleotides read TGTGCTAGTGGTCTGCTTGGGGGCCAAGAGACCCAGTACTTC.

The V gene is TRBV23-1, the J gene TRBJ1-1; tentative D call: TRBD1 (6 bases). TRBV23-1 is labeled an ORF, and its function is uncertain. V lost 3 bases, J lost 3 bases, and 20 bases lay in between. CDR3 length equals 17 residues. The CDR3 region has the DNA TGCGCCAGCAGTCACCCCGGCGGGGCGGGGGGGCACACTGAAGCTTTCTTT. Its translation is CASSHPGGAGGHTEAFF.

The J gene is TRBJ2-5, the V gene TRBV2; a weak D match, TRBD2 (7 bases). This CDR3 comprises 14 residues. V lost 4 bases and J lost 5, with 14 bases in between. Germline values: CDR1 SNHLY, CDR2 FYNNEI. As DNA, the CDR3 is TGTGCCAGCAGTGTGGGAGGGGGGTATGAGACCCAGTACTTC. As protein: CASSVGGGYETQYF.

The chain combines TRBV5-1 with TRBJ2-5, with 8 bases that match TRBD1. The J call may not be correct, given that the DNA end is closer to TRBJ2-7. This CDR3 region has 15 residues. Germline CDR1 and CDR2: SGHRS and YFSETQ. The CDR3 sequence is CASSQTGVSSYEQYF. The CDR3 bases are TGCGCCAGCAGCCAGACAGGGGTTTCGTCCTACGAGCAGTACTTC.

CDR3 in DNA: TGTGCCAGCTGGGGGGCAACCTATAATTCACCCCTCCACTTT. This codes for CASWGATYNSPLHF. J is TRBJ1-6 and V is TRBV19; weak D call: TRBD1 (6 bases). Germline V lookup: CDR1 LNHDA, CDR2 SQIVND (reference sequence). The CDR3 consists of 14 residues. Trimming stripped 9 bases from V and 2 bases from J, with 11 bases between.

The gene calls are TRBV2 and TRBJ1-5, with 7 nucleotides matching TRBD1. This CDR3 has 15 amino acids. Germline CDR1 reads SNHLY; CDR2 reads FYNNEI. Trimming removed 4 bases from V and 0 bases from J; junction bases left unmatched: 3. The CDR3 nucleotides are TGTGCCAGCAGTGGGGACAGATATAGCAATCAGCCCCAGCATTTT. It yields the protein CASSGDRYSNQPQHF.

This chain uses TRBV30 with TRBJ1-2; D uncertain. CDR3 length equals 15 residues. Germline lookup yields CDR1 GTSNPN and CDR2 SVGIG (reference sequence). V was cut by 3 bases and J by 8 bases, with 22 bases left in between. CDR3 loop: CAWRKVDRAIYGYTF. As DNA, the CDR3 is TGTGCCTGGAGAAAGGTGGACCGAGCTATCTACGGCTACACCTTC.

This clone was recorded once. The rearrangement joins TRBV2 to TRBJ2-2; D might be TRBD2 (6 bases). Germline V gene sequence: CDR1 SNHLY, CDR2 FYNNEI. The CDR3 loop spans 15 amino acids. Trimming pared 6 bases from V and 0 bases from J, leaving 11 bases between. This chain's CDR3 is CASRQRVTNTGELFF. CDR3 sequence (DNA): TGTGCCAGCAGACAGCGGGTTACGAACACCGGGGAGCTGTTTTTT.

Only a few counts were recorded for this clone. The chain carries TRBV2 and TRBJ1-6; TRBD1 is a possible D gene (5 bases). The germline CDR1 and CDR2 sequences are SNHLY and FYNNEI. V gave up 6 bases and J gave up 6 bases, with 9 bases separating them. This CDR3 comprises 13 residues. The CDR3 reads CASRRDGNSPLHF. CDR3 sequence (DNA): TGTGCCAGCAGGAGGGACGGTAATTCACCCCTCCACTTT.